The entry below describes one TCR beta chain. The antigen is undetermined. This sample is part of a study of cytomegalovirus exposure and HLA in healthy donors. General observations from the study: Analyzed later, most CMV-associated TCR beta chains appeared HLA-restricted.

Primers included in the PCR were 60 Vbeta and 13 Jbeta primers. Profiling relied on immunoSEQ multiplex PCR, and the TCRdb table lists in-frame clones only, not all of them. The sample lists about 190,000 clones; roughly 87% were seen once. The sequence was collected from a boy between 2 and 10 years old in good health and CMV-seronegative. The specimen sequenced was PBMCs.

The chain's CDR3 is CASSGRSGGTDTQYF. The CDR3 DNA reads TGTGCCAGCAGCGGCAGGTCCGGGGGCACAGATACGCAGTATTTT. The rearrangement links TRBV28 to TRBJ2-3, with D possibly TRBD2 on 5 matching bases. V lost 6 bases, J lost 1 base, and 14 bases lay in between. From germline, CDR1 is MDHEN and CDR2 SYDVKM. The CDR3 runs 15 residues.